The present T cell receptor (beta chain) was sequenced within a study of blood T cell repertoires in COVID-19. Germline lookup yields CDR1 SGHRS and CDR2 YFSETQ. V lost 3 bases to trimming and J lost 3 bases; unmatched junction nucleotides: 13. This CDR3 spans 18 amino acids. Libraries were prepared by immunoSEQ multiplex PCR; TCRdb keeps only in-frame clonotypes and omits some of them. The sample lists approximately 300,000 clones, 80% to 90% occurring once. The receptor comes from a woman under 40 who had recovered from COVID-19. The sequenced material came from PBMCs or T cells enriched from blood (not recorded which). The rearrangement uses TRBV5-1 and TRBJ2-3, with TRBD2 matching 10 bases. This CDR3 reads CASSWASGSGSGTDTQYF. CDR3 DNA sequence: TGCGCCAGCAGCTGGGCTAGCGGGAGCGGTTCTGGGACAGATACGCAGTATTTT.